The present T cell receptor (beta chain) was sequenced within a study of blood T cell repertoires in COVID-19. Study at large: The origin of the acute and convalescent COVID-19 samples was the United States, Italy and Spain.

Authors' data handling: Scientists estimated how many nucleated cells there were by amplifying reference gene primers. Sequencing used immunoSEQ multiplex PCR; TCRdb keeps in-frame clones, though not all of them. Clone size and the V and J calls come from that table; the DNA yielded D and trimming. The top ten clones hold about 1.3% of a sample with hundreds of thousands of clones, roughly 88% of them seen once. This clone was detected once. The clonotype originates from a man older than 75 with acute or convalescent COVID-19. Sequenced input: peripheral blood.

CDR3 bases: TGTGCCAGCAGCCGTTATAGACAGCCGTCCACAGATACGCAGTATTTT. Its protein product is CASSRYRQPSTDTQYF. The chain has TRBV14 and TRBJ2-3; TRBD1 might be the D (5 bases). The CDR3 has 16 amino acids. Trimming pared 4 bases from V and 2 bases from J, leaving 16 bases between. CDR1 is SGHDN and CDR2 is FVKESK in the germline V gene.